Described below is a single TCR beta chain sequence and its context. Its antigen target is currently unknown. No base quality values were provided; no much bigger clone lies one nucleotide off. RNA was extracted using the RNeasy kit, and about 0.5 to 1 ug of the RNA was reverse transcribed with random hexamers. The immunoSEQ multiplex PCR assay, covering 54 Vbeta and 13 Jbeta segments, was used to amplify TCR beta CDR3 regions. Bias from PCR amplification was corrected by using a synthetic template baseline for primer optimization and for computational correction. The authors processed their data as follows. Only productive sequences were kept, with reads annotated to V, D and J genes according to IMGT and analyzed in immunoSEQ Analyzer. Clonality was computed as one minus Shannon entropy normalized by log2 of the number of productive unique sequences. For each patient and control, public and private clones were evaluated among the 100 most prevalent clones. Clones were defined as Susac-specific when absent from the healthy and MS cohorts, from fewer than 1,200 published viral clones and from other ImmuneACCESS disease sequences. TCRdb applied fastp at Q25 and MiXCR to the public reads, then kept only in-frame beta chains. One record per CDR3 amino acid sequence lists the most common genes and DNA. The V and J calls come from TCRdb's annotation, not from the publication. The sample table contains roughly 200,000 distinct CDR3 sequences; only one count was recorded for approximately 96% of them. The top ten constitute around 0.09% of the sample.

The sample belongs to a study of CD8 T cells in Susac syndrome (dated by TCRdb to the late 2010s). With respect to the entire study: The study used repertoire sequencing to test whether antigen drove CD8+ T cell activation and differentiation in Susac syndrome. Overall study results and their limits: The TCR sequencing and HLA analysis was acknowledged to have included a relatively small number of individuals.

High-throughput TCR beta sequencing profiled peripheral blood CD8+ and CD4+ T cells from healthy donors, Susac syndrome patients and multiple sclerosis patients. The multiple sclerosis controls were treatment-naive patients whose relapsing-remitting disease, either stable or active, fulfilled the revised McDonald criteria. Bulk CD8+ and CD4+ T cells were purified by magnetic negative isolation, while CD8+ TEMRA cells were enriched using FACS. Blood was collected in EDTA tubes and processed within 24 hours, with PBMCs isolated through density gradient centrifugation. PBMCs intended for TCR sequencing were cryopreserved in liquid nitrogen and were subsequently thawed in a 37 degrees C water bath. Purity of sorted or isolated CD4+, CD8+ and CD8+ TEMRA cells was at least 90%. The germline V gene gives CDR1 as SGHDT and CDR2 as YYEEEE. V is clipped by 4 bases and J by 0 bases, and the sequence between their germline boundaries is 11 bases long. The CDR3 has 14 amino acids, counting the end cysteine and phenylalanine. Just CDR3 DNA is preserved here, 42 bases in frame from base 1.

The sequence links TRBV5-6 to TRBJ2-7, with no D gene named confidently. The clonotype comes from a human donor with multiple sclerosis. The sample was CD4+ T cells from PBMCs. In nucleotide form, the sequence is TGTGCCAGCAGCGGCATGGCCCCCTCCTACGAGCAGTACTTC. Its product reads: CASSGMAPSYEQYF.